Listed here are 28 T cell receptor beta chains from one sample, sequenced in a study of post-analysis software for immune sequencing data. Study observations and caveats: Comparison of patients with controls showed 5 or 6 TRBV segments more frequent in patients, TRBV5-6, TRBV5-1 and TRBV20-1 among them.

Antigen specificity for these receptors is unknown. Unique molecular identifiers were present in the TCR beta cDNA libraries. TCRdb recomputed calls from the PCR reads with MiXCR, one row per CDR3 protein. This table has more than 450,000 distinct CDR3 sequences, approximately 34% appearing once. Source material: blood. These receptors were taken from a girl between 2 and 17 years old with multiple sclerosis.

The V and J genes are TRBV13 and TRBJ2-5; no clear D gene. The CDR3 sequence is 15 residues long. Germline V gene sequence: CDR1 PRHDT, CDR2 FYEKMQ (reference sequence). Between the trimmed V and J ends, which lost 0 bases and 5 bases, there was a span of 13 bases. CDR3 nucleotide sequence: TGTGCCAGCAGCTTAGGCCCGGACCCCTGGGAGACCCAGTACTTC. It encodes CASSLGPDPWETQYF.

This chain connects TRBV20-1 to TRBJ1-2, with D perhaps matching TRBD1 (5 bases). In germline, CDR1 is DFQATT, CDR2 SNEGSKA (reference sequence). V shed 7 bases and J shed 4 bases, with 16 bases lying between them. This CDR3 region has 13 residues. CDR3 in DNA: TGCAGTGTTAGGGACGGAGGTAGCTATGGCTACACCTTC. Its protein is CSVRDGGSYGYTF.

Comments on this clonotype: This CDR3 fails to terminate in the conserved phenylalanine or tryptophan, so it likely reflects a read error. The chain links TRBV12-3 or TRBV12-4 to TRBJ2-1; tentative D call: TRBD1 (6 bases). V gave up 4 bases and J gave up 7 bases, with 11 bases separating them. The CDR3 is made up of 13 amino acids. The CDR3 is CASSSGTPNEQFV. The DNA of the CDR3 is TGTGCCAGCAGTTCCGGGACACCAAATGAGCAGTTCGTC.

A word on this clonotype: One junction end does not reproduce the germline sequence, and a read error may be involved. The chain uses TRBV20-1 and TRBJ1-1; no clear D. There are 15 residues in the CDR3. Germline-derived CDR1 and CDR2 are DFQATT and SNEGSKA (reference sequence). The CDR3 is CSATYESVRDTEAFF. DNA of the CDR3: TGTAGTGCGACATATGAGAGCGTTCGGGACACTGAAGCTTTCTTT.

The chain combines TRBV28 with TRBJ2-3; possible D gene TRBD1, 6 bases. CDR1 and CDR2 (germline): MDHEN, SYDVKM. V was shortened by 2 bases and J by 0 bases, with 15 bases between the two germline ends. This CDR3 is 17 amino acids long. CDR3 in amino acids: CASSLTAPGQSTDTQYF. Here the CDR3 DNA reads TGTGCCAGCAGTTTAACCGCCCCAGGACAGAGCACAGATACGCAGTATTTT.

J is TRBJ1-5 and V is TRBV20-1, with TRBD1 matching over 10 bases. The CDR3 runs 18 residues. Germline CDR1 is DFQATT and CDR2 is SNEGSKA (reference sequence). V shed 0 bases and J 9 bases; nucleotides not matched to a gene: 17. CDR3 nucleotides: TGCAGTGCTAGAGAGAGACAGGGGGCGGTCCCCTCTTTTAGGCCCCAGCATTTT. This translates into CSARERQGAVPSFRPQHF.

This chain links TRBV5-6 with TRBJ1-2; D might be TRBD1 (5 bases). Germline V gene data show CDR1 as SGHDT and CDR2 as YYEEEE. Deletions cut 5 bases from V and 7 bases from J, with 15 bases between. This CDR3 is 13 amino acids long. CDR3 amino acids: CASSFFRAGGYTF. Here the CDR3 DNA reads TGTGCCAGCAGTTTCTTCAGGGCTGGTGGCTACACCTTC.

The chain recombines TRBV5-5 with TRBJ2-7; 7 bases fit TRBD1. The germline V gene has CDR1 SGHKS and CDR2 YYEKEE (reference sequence). The V and J ends lost 3 bases and 0 bases, in that order; junction bases with no gene match: 9. CDR3 length equals 16 residues. The CDR3 loop reads CASSSWTGPASYEQYF. The CDR3 nucleotides read TGTGCCAGCAGCTCCTGGACAGGACCGGCCTCCTACGAGCAGTACTTC.

Here the CDR3 reads CASRDRQASPLHF. DNA of the CDR3: TGTGCCAGCAGGGACCGGCAGGCTTCACCCCTCCACTTT. The genes are TRBV7-9 and TRBJ1-6; D unresolved. In germline, CDR1 is SEHNR, CDR2 FQNEAQ (reference sequence). This CDR3 region has 13 residues. The V and J ends lost 6 bases and 9 bases respectively, with 12 bases between them.

This clonotype was found a few times. This chain joins TRBV7-2 and TRBJ1-2; D is undetermined. V dropped 5 bases and J dropped 3 bases, with 13 bases sitting between them. The CDR3 totals 14 residues. Germline V CDR1 and CDR2: SGHTA, FQGNSA. The CDR3 loop reads CASSRPTGYYGYTF. For the CDR3, the DNA is TGTGCCAGCAGCCGCCCGACCGGTTACTATGGCTACACCTTC.

The J gene is TRBJ2-5, the V gene TRBV29-1; D possibly corresponds to TRBD1 (6 bases). CDR3 size: 14 residues. V lost 4 bases, J lost 4 bases, and 16 bases lay in between. The germline gives CDR1 SQVTM, CDR2 ANQGSEA. Here the CDR3 reads CSVALGARTETQYF. In DNA form, the CDR3 reads TGCAGCGTTGCGCTGGGGGCAAGGACAGAGACCCAGTACTTC. Using reference TRBV29-1 and TRBJ2-5 for the parts outside the CDR3, the full variable domain is SAVISQKPSRDICQRGTSLTIQCQVDSQVTMMFWYRQQPGQSLTLIATANQGSEATYESGFVIDKFPISRPNLTFSTLTVSNMSPEDSSIYLCSVALGARTETQYFGPGTRLLVL.

The chain employs TRBV6-5 and TRBJ2-3; the D gene is possibly TRBD2 (6 bases). The CDR3 consists of 15 residues. The V gene lost 2 bases and the J gene lost 0 bases, with 9 bases spanning the gap. Germline V gene data show CDR1 as MNHEY and CDR2 as SVGAGI. In nucleotides, the CDR3 is TGTGCCAGCAGTTACGAGGGGACTAGCACAGATACGCAGTATTTT. It codes for CASSYEGTSTDTQYF.

The chain links TRBV2 to TRBJ1-2; no clear D gene. With 4 bases removed from V and 3 bases from J, the gap between germline ends came to 9 bases. From germline, CDR1 is SNHLY and CDR2 FYNNEI. This CDR3 is built from 13 residues. As DNA, the CDR3 is TGTGCCAGCAGTGTCGGGAGTCACTATGGCTACACCTTC. Its translation: CASSVGSHYGYTF.

The chain's CDR3 is CSASSVTSSGGASGTDTQYF. Here the CDR3 DNA reads TGCAGTGCTAGCTCTGTCACCTCTAGCGGGGGGGCCTCGGGCACAGATACGCAGTATTTT. The chain joins TRBV20-1 to TRBJ2-3, with 12 bases identical to TRBD2. The CDR3 runs to 20 residues. The J segment lost 1 base and the V segment lost 3 bases, leaving 17 bases of the junction unmatched. Per germline, CDR1 DFQATT and CDR2 SNEGSKA (reference sequence).

The chain joins TRBV9 to TRBJ2-3, with 9 bases matching TRBD2. Germline V gene sequence: CDR1 SGDLS, CDR2 YYNGEE. The CDR3 consists of 17 residues. V lost 3 bases, J lost 6 bases, and 14 bases stayed unmatched. Here the CDR3 reads CASSASRAGGPEDTQYF. The CDR3 DNA is TGTGCCAGCAGCGCGTCTCGGGCGGGGGGGCCCGAGGATACGCAGTATTTT.

The gene calls are TRBV28 and TRBJ1-2; D unclear. Germline V lookup: CDR1 MDHEN, CDR2 SYDVKM. V was shortened by 3 bases and J by 4 bases, with 9 bases between the two germline ends. The CDR3 length is 13 residues. CDR3 loop: CASSFYASYGYTF. CDR3 bases: TGTGCCAGCAGTTTCTACGCTAGCTATGGCTACACCTTC.

The chain uses TRBV20-1 and TRBJ2-3; the match to TRBD2 covers 8 bases. J gave up 2 bases and V 7 bases, and 17 bases lay outside the gene matches. The CDR3 is 17 residues long. Germline V CDR1 and CDR2: DFQATT, SNEGSKA (reference sequence). DNA for the CDR3: TGCAGTGTCCCCCCGGGGGCGCGGGGGGCGACCACAGATACGCAGTATTTT. It translates to CSVPPGARGATTDTQYF.

The V call is TRBV3-1, the J call TRBJ2-7, with D possibly matching TRBD2 (6 bases). V dropped 4 bases and J dropped 3 bases, with 19 bases sitting between them. CDR3 length: 16 amino acids. Looked up from germline, CDR1 is LGHDT and CDR2 is YNNKEL (reference sequence). CDR3 protein: CASSPRQSWRGYEQYF. CDR3 bases: TGTGCCAGCAGCCCCAGACAGTCCTGGAGGGGCTACGAGCAGTACTTC.

V gene TRBV5-5 combines with J gene TRBJ2-7, with 10 bases that match TRBD1. Germline lookup yields CDR1 SGHKS and CDR2 YYEKEE (reference sequence). Trimming took 6 bases from V and 7 from J; bases not matched to a gene: 10. There are 14 residues in the CDR3. The CDR3 here is CASIRTGGYNEQYF. DNA of the CDR3: TGTGCCAGCATCCGGACAGGGGGGTACAATGAGCAGTACTTC.

The V gene is TRBV6-1, the J gene TRBJ2-4; D ambiguous. The CDR3 is 16 residues long. The V and J ends lost 3 bases and 0 bases respectively, with 12 bases between them. Per the germline V gene, CDR1 is MNHNS and CDR2 is SASEGT. The CDR3 DNA sequence: TGTGCCAGCAGTGACCTTAGATCCCTAGCCAAAAACATTCAGTACTTC. Protein: CASSDLRSLAKNIQYF.

The rearrangement uses TRBV20-1 and TRBJ1-6; 11 bases are a match to TRBD1. This CDR3 spans 13 amino acids. J gave up 14 bases and V 6 bases, and 9 bases lay outside the gene matches. The germline gives CDR1 DFQATT, CDR2 SNEGSKA (reference sequence). CDR3 nucleotides: TGCAGTGCCTGGACAGGGGGCGACGTTACCCTCCACTTT. Protein product: CSAWTGGDVTLHF.

As DNA, the CDR3 is TGCGCCAGCAGCCAAGATCAGGGGGCCGGAAGCAATCAGCCCCAGCATTTT. This gives the protein CASSQDQGAGSNQPQHF. V usage is TRBV4-1 and J usage is TRBJ1-5, with TRBD1 identical over 8 bases. V dropped 0 bases and J dropped 1; count of bases not matched to a gene: 5. CDR1 and CDR2 (germline): MGHRA, YSYEKL. CDR3 length: 17 amino acids.

This clonotype was observed a handful of times. The chain carries TRBV5-1 and TRBJ1-1; TRBD1 aligns across 9 bases. This CDR3 has 14 amino acids. Germline CDR1 and CDR2: SGHRS and YFSETQ. V lost 5 bases, J lost 3 bases, and 5 bases stayed unmatched. CDR3 region: CASRPRQGDTEAFF. CDR3 coding DNA: TGCGCCAGCAGACCGAGACAGGGGGACACTGAAGCTTTCTTT. The complete variable domain, with remaining parts taken from reference TRBV5-1 and TRBJ1-1, reads KAGVTQTPRYLIKTRGQQVTLSCSPISGHRSVSWYQQTPGQGLQFLFEYFSETQRNKGNFPGRFSGRQFSNSRSEMNVSTLELGDSALYLCASRPRQGDTEAFFGQGTRLTVV.

This clonotype was seen only a few times. This chain connects TRBV20-1 to TRBJ2-1; D tentatively reads TRBD1 or TRBD2 (5 bases each). Germline V CDR1 and CDR2: DFQATT, SNEGSKA (reference sequence). V was clipped by 5 bases and J by 7 bases, with 15 bases between them. The CDR3 is made up of 13 amino acids. The CDR3 sequence is CSAARGPANEQFF. The CDR3 nucleotides read TGCAGTGCTGCCCGGGGACCCGCAAATGAGCAGTTCTTC.

This rearrangement joins TRBV28 to TRBJ2-5; TRBD2 agrees at 9 bases. Germline values: CDR1 MDHEN, CDR2 SYDVKM. Trimming took 6 bases from V and 8 from J; bases not matched to a gene: 13. The CDR3 totals 15 residues. The CDR3: CASSPAGTSSGTQYF. CDR3 coding DNA: TGTGCCAGCAGCCCCGCCGGGACTAGCAGTGGTACCCAGTACTTC.

This clonotype came up a few times. The chain carries TRBV10-3 and TRBJ2-1, with D hard to call. The CDR3 has 11 residues. Trimming cost V 8 bases and J 3 bases, with 5 bases left between them. Germline CDR1 and CDR2: ENHRY and SYGVKD. CDR3: CAIAIYNEQFF. CDR3 sequence (DNA): TGTGCCATCGCCATCTACAATGAGCAGTTCTTC.

This clonotype occurred a few times. The rearrangement links TRBV7-9 to TRBJ1-2, with D uncertain. Trimming shortened V by 5 bases and J by 5 bases, and 18 bases separated the two germline ends. Germline V gene sequence: CDR1 SEHNR, CDR2 FQNEAQ (reference sequence). CDR3 length: 15 residues. As DNA, the CDR3 is TGTGCCAGCAGCCAGCCGGGCCCTTTGACATATGGCTACACCTTC. As protein: CASSQPGPLTYGYTF.

The V and J genes are TRBV9 and TRBJ2-2; D gene unclear. Germline assignment: CDR1 SGDLS and CDR2 YYNGEE. Trimming took 0 bases from V and 5 from J, leaving 11 bases between them. The CDR3 runs 15 residues. CDR3 protein: CASSVGHVRTGELFF. CDR3 nucleotide sequence: TGTGCCAGCAGCGTAGGGCACGTACGGACCGGGGAGCTGTTTTTT.